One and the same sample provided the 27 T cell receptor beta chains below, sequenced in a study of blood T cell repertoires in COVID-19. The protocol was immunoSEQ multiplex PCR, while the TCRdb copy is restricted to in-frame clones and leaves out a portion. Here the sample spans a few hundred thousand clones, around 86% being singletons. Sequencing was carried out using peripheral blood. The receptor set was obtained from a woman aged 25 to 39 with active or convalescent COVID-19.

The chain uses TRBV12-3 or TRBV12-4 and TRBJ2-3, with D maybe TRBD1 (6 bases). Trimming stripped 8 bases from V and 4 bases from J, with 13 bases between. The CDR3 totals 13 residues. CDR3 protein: CASQTGRADTQYF. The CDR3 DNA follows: TGTGCCAGCCAGACAGGACGGGCAGATACGCAGTATTTT.

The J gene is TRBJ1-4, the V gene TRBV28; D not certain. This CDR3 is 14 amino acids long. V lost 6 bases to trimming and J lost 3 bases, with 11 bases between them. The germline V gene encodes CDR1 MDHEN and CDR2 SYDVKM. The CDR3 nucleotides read TGTGCCAGCAGACGAGGGTGGGCTAATGAAAAACTGTTTTTT. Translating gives CASRRGWANEKLFF.

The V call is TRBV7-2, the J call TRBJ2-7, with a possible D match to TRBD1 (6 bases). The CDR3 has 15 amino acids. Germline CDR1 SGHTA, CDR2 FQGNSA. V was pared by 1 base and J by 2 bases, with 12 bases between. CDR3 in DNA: TGTGCCAGCAGCTTAGTTTGGCAGGGGACCTACGAGCAGTACTTC. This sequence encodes CASSLVWQGTYEQYF.

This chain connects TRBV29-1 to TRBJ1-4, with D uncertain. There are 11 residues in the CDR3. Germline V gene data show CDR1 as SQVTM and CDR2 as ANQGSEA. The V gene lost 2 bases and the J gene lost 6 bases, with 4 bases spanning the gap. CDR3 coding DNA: TGCAGCGTTGAATCGGATGAAAAACTGTTTTTT. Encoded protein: CSVESDEKLFF.

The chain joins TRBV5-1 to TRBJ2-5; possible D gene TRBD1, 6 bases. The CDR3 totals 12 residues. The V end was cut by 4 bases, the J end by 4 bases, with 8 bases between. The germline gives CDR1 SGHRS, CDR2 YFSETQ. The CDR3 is CASSQQGETQYF. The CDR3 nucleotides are TGCGCCAGCAGCCAACAGGGAGAGACCCAGTACTTC.

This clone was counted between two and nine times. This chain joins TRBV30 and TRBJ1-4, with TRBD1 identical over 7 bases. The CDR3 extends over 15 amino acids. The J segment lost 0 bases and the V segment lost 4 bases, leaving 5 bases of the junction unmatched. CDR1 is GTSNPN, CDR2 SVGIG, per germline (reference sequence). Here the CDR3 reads CAWTRQGATNEKLFF. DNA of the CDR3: TGTGCCTGGACTCGGCAGGGGGCAACTAATGAAAAACTGTTTTTT.

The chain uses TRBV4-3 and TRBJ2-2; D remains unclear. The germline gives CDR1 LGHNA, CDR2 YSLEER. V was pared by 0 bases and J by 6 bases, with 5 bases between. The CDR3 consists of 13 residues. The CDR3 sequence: CASSQESAGELFF. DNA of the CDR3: TGCGCCAGCAGCCAAGAATCAGCCGGGGAGCTGTTTTTT.

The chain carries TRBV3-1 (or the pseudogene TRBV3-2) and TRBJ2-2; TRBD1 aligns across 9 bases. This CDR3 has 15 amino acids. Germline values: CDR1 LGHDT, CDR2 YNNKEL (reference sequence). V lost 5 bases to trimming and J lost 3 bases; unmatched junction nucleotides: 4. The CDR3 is CASSLGQGYTGELFF. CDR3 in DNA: TGTGCCAGCAGCTTGGGACAGGGATACACCGGGGAGCTGTTTTTT.

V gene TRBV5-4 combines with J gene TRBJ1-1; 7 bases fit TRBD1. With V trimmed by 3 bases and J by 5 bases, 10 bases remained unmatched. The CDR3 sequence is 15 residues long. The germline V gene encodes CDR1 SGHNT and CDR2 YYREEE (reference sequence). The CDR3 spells CASSSIPGQKTEAFF. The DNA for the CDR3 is TGTGCCAGCAGCTCCATTCCGGGACAGAAAACTGAAGCTTTCTTT. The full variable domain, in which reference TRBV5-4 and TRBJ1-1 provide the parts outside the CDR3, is ETGVTQSPTHLIKTRGQQVTLRCSSQSGHNTVSWYQQALGQGPQFIFQYYREEENGRGNFPPRFSGLQFPNYSSELNVNALELDDSALYLCASSSIPGQKTEAFFGQGTRLTVV.

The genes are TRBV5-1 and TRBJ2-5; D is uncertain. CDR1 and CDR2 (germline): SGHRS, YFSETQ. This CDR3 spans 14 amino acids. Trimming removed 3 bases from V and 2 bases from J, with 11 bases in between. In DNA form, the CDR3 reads TGCGCCAGCAGCTCCCGGGTCATACAAGAGACCCAGTACTTC. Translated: CASSSRVIQETQYF.

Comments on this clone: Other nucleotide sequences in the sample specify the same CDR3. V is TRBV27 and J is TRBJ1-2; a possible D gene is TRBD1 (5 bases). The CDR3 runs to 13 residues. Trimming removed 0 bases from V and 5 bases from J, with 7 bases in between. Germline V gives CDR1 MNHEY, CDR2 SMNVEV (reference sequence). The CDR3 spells CASSLSAGYGYTF. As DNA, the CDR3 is TGTGCCAGCAGTTTATCTGCAGGGTATGGCTACACCTTC.

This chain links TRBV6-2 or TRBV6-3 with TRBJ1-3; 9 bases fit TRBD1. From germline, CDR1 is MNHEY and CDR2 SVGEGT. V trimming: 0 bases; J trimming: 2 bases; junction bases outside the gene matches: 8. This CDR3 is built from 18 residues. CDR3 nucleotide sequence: TGTGCCAGCAGTTACTCAACAGGGGGCGCGGAGGCTGGAAACACCATATATTTT. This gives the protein CASSYSTGGAEAGNTIYF.

CDR3 amino acids: CASSSMGPGETQYF. The CDR3 region has the DNA TGTGCCAGCAGCTCCATGGGCCCTGGAGAGACCCAGTACTTC. V usage is TRBV7-3 and J usage is TRBJ2-5; D ambiguous. This CDR3 has 14 residues. CDR1 and CDR2 from the germline V gene are SGHTA and FQGTGA. Trimming stripped 4 bases from V and 4 bases from J, with 13 bases between.

The CDR3 reads CASSERASGDNEQFF. DNA of the CDR3: TGCGCCAGCAGTGAGCGGGCTAGCGGGGACAATGAGCAGTTCTTC. This chain joins TRBV10-1 and TRBJ2-1; 9 bases agree with TRBD2. The J segment lost 5 bases and the V segment lost 2 bases, leaving 4 bases of the junction unmatched. The CDR3 totals 15 residues. The germline gives CDR1 WNHNN, CDR2 SYGVQD (reference sequence).

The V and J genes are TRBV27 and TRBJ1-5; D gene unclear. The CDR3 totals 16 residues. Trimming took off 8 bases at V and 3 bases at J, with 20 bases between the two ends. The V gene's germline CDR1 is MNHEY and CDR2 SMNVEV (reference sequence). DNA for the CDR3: TGTGCCAGCGGAAAGTTACAGCCCCCTCTCAATCAGCCCCAGCATTTT. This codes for CASGKLQPPLNQPQHF.

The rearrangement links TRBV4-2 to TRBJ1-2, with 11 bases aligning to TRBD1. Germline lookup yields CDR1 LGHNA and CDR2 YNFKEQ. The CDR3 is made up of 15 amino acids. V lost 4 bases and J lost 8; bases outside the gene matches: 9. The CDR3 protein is CASSLRTGGLEGYTF. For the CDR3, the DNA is TGTGCCAGCAGCCTGAGGACAGGGGGCTTAGAAGGCTACACCTTC.

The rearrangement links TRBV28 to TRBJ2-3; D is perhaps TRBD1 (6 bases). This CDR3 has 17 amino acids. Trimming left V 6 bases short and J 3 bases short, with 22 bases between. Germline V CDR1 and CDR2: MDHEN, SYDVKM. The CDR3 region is CASRPPIRQVRTDTQYF. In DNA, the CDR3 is TGTGCCAGCAGGCCCCCCATCCGACAGGTCCGAACAGATACGCAGTATTTT.

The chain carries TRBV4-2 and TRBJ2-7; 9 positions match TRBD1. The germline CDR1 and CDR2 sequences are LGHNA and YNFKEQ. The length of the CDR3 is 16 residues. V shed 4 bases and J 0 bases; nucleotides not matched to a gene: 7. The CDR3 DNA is TGTGCCAGCAGCCCATTGACAGGGGGAAGCTCCTACGAGCAGTACTTC. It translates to CASSPLTGGSSYEQYF.

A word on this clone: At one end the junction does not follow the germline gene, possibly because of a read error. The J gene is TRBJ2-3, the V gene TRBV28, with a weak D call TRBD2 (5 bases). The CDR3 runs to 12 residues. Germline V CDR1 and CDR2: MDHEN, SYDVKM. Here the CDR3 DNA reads TGTGCCAGCAGCGACTACGGGCCCAAAGTGGATTTT. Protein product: CASSDYGPKVDF.

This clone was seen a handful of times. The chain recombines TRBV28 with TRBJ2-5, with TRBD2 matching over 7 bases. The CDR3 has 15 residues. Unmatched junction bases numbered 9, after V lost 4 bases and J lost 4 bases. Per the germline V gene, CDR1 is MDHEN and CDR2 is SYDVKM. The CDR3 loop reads CASSSSTSGGETQYF. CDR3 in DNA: TGTGCCAGCAGTTCATCAACCTCGGGGGGAGAGACCCAGTACTTC.

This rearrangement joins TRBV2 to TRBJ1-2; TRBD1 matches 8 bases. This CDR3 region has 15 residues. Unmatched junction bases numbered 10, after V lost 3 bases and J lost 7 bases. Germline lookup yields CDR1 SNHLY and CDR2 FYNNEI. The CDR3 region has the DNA TGTGCCAGCAGTGAGGCAGGGGGCGGATTTTTTGGCTACACCTTC. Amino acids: CASSEAGGGFFGYTF.

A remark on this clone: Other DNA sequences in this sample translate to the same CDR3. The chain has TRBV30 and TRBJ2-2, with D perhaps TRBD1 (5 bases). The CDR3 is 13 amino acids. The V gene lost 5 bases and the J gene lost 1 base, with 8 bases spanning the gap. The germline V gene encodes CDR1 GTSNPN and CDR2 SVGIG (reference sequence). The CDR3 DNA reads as TGTGCCTGGGGAACAGGGAACACCGGGGAGCTGTTTTTT. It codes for CAWGTGNTGELFF.

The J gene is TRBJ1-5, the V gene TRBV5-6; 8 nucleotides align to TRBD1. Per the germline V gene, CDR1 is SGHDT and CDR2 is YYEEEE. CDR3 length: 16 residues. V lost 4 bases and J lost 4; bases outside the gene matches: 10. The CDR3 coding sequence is TGTGCCAGCAGCGAATCCGGGACAGGTTATAATCAGCCCCAGCATTTT. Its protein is CASSESGTGYNQPQHF.

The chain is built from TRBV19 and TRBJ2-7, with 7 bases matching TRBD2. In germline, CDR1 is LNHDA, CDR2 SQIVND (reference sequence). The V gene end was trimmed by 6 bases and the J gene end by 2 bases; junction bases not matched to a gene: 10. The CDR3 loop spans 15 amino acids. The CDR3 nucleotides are TGTGCCAGTAGCGCGACCAGCGGGGTGCCCTACGAGCAGTACTTC. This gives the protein CASSATSGVPYEQYF.

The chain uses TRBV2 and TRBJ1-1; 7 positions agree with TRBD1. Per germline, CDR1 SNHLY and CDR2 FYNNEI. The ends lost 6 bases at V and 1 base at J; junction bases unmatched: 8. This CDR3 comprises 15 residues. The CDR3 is CASRRTGGGNTEAFF. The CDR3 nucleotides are TGTGCCAGCAGGAGGACAGGCGGCGGGAACACTGAAGCTTTCTTT.

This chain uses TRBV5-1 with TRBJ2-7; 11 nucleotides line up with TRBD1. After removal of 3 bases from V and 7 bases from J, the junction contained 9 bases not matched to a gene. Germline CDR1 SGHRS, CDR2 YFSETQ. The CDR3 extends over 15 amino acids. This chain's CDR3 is CASSYTGQGAGEQYF. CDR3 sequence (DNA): TGCGCCAGCAGCTACACCGGACAGGGGGCGGGGGAGCAGTACTTC.

CDR3 DNA sequence: TGCGCCAGCAGCTTGGCGGGGGGGGCCCATGAGCAGTTCTTC. Translation: CASSLAGGAHEQFF. The V gene is TRBV5-1, the J gene TRBJ2-1; 8 positions match TRBD2. This CDR3 spans 14 amino acids. With 0 bases clipped from V and 8 bases from J, the junction kept 4 bases outside the gene matches. The germline gives CDR1 SGHRS, CDR2 YFSETQ.